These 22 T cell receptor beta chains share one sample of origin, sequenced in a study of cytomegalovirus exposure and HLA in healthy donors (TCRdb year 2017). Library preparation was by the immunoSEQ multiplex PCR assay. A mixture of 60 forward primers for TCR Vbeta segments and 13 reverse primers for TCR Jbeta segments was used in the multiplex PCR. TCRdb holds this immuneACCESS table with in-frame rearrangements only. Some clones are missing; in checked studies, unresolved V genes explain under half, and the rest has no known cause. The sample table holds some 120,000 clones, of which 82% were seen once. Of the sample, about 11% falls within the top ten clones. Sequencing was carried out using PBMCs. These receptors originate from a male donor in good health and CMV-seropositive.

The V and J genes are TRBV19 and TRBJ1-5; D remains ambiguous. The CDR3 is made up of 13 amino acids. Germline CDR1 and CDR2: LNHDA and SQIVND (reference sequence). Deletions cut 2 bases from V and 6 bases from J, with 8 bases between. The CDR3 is CASSIQRSQPQHF. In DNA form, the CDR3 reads TGTGCCAGTAGTATACAACGTAGTCAGCCCCAGCATTTT.

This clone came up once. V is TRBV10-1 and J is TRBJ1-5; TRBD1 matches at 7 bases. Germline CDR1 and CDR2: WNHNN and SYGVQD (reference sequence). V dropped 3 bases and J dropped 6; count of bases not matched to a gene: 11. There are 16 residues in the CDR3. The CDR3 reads CASSDKSTGRGQPQHF. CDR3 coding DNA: TGCGCCAGCAGTGATAAATCGACAGGGCGGGGTCAGCCCCAGCATTTT.

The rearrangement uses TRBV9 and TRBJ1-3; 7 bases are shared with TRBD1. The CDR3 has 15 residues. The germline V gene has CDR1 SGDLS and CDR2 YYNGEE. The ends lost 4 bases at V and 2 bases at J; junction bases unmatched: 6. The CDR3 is CASSPETGAGNTIYF. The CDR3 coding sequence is TGTGCCAGCAGCCCCGAAACAGGGGCTGGAAACACCATATATTTT.

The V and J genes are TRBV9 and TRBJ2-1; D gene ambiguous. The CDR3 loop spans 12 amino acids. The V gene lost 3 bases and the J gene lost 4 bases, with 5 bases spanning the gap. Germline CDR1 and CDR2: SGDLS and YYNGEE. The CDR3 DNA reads TGTGCCAGCAGCGATCAGTACAATGAGCAGTTCTTC. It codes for CASSDQYNEQFF.

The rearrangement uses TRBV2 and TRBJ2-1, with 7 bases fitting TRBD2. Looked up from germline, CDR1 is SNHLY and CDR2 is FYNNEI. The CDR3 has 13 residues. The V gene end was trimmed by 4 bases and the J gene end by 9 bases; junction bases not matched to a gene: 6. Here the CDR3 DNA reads TGTGCCAGCAGTGGGACTAGGGGTGGTGAGCAGTTCTTC. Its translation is CASSGTRGGEQFF.

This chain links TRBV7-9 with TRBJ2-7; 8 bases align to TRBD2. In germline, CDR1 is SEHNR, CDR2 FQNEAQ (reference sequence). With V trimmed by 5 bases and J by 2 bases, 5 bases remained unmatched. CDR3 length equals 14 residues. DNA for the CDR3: TGTGCCAGCAGCCAACTAGCGGAGACCTACGAGCAGTACTTC. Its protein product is CASSQLAETYEQYF.

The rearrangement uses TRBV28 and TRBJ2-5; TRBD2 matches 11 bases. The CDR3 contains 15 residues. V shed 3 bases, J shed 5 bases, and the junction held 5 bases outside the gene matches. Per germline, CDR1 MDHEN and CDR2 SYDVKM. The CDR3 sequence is CASSFPSGRRETQYF. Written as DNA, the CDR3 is TGTGCCAGCAGTTTCCCTAGCGGGAGGCGGGAGACCCAGTACTTC.

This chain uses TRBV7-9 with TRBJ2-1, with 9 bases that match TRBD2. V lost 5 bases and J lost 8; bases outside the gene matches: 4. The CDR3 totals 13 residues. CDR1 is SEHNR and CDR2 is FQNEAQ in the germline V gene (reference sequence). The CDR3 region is CASSGSGRYEQFF. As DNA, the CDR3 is TGTGCCAGCAGCGGTAGCGGGAGATATGAGCAGTTCTTC.

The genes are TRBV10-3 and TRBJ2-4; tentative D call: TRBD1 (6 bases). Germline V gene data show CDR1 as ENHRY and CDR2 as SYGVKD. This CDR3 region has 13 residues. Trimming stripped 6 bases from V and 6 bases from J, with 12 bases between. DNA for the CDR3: TGTGCCATCAGCCAGGGGTCGGTAAACATTCAGTACTTC. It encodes CAISQGSVNIQYF.

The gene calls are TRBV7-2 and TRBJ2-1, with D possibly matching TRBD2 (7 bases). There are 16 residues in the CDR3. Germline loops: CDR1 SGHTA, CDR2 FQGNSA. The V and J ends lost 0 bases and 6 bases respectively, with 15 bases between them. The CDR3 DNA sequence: TGTGCCAGCAGCTTAGCGGGAGGGGGTAGGGTCAATGAGCAGTTCTTC. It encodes CASSLAGGGRVNEQFF. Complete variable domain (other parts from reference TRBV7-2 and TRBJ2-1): GAGVSQSPSNKVTEKGKDVELRCDPISGHTALYWYRQSLGQGLEFLIYFQGNSAPDKSGLPSDRFSAERTGGSVSTLTIQRTQQEDSAVYLCASSLAGGGRVNEQFFGPGTRLTVL.

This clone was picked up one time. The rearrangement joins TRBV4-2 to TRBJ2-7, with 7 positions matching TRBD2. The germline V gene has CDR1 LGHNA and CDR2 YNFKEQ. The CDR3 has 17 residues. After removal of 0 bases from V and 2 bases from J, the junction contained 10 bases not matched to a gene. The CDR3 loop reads CASSQEEERGSPYEQYF. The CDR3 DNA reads TGTGCCAGCAGCCAAGAAGAGGAGCGGGGCTCTCCCTACGAGCAGTACTTC.

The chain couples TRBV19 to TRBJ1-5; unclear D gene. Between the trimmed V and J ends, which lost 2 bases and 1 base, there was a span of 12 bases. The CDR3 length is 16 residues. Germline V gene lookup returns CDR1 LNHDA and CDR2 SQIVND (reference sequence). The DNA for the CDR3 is TGTGCCAGTAGTATAAAGGCAGGTAGGAGCAATCAGCCCCAGCATTTT. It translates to CASSIKAGRSNQPQHF. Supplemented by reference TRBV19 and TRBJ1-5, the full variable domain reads DGGITQSPKYLFRKEGQNVTLSCEQNLNHDAMYWYRQDPGQGLRLIYYSQIVNDFQKGDIAEGYSVSREKKESFPLTVTSAQKNPTAFYLCASSIKAGRSNQPQHFGDGTRLSIL.

The CDR3 reads CASLSAGRVYGYTF. The CDR3 region has the DNA TGCGCCAGCCTATCTGCGGGGCGCGTCTATGGCTACACCTTC. The chain joins TRBV23-1 to TRBJ1-2, with a weak D call TRBD1 (5 bases). TRBV23-1 is annotated as an ORF whose role is uncertain. Trimming shortened V by 8 bases and J by 4 bases, and 17 bases separated the two germline ends. The CDR3 consists of 14 residues.

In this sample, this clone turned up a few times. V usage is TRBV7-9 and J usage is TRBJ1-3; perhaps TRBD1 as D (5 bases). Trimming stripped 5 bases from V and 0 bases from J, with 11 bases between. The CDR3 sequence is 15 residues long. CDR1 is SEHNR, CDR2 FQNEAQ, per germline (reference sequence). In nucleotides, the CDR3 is TGTGCCAGCAGCGCCGACAGAGCCTCTGGAAACACCATATATTTT. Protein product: CASSADRASGNTIYF.

The CDR3 nucleotides read TGTGCCAGCAGTCCATCCGGGTCTTTTACGGGAACTGAAGCTTTCTTT. The encoded protein is CASSPSGSFTGTEAFF. V usage is TRBV27 and J usage is TRBJ1-1, with D uncertain. Germline CDR1 MNHEY, CDR2 SMNVEV (reference sequence). The CDR3 contains 16 residues. V lost 5 bases and J lost 5, with 21 bases in between.

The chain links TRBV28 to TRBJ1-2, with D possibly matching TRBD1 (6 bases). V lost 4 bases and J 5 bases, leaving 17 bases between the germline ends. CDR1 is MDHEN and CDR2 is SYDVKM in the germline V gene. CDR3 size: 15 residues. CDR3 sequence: CASSYGSGTRYGYTF. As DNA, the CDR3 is TGTGCCAGCAGTTATGGTTCCGGGACACGATATGGCTACACCTTC.

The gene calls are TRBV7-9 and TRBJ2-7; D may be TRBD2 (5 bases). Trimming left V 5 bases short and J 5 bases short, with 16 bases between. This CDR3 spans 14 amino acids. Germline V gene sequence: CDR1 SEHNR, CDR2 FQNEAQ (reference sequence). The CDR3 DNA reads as TGTGCCAGCAGCCCCCGGGGAGTTTGGGACGAGCAGTACTTC. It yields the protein CASSPRGVWDEQYF. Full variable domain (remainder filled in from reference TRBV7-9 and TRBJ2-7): DTGVSQNPRHKITKRGQNVTFRCDPISEHNRLYWYRQTLGQGPEFLTYFQNEAQLEKSRLLSDRFSAERPKGSFSTLEIQRTEQGDSAMYLCASSPRGVWDEQYFGPGTRLTVT.

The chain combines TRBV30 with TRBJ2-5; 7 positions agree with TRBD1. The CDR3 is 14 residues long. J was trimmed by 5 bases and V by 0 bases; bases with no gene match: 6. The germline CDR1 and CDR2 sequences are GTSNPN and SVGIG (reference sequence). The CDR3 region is CAWSVRRGWETQYF. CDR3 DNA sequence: TGTGCCTGGAGTGTTCGCAGGGGGTGGGAGACCCAGTACTTC.

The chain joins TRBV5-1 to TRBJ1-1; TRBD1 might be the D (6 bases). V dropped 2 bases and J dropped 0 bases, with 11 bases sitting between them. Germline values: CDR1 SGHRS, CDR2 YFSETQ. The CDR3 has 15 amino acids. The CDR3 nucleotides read TGCGCCAGCAGCTTCGGACAGCCTTTGAACACTGAAGCTTTCTTT. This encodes CASSFGQPLNTEAFF.

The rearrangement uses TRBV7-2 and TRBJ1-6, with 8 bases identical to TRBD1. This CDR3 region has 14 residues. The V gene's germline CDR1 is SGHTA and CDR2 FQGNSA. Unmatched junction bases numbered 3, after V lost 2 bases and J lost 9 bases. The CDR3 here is CASSLTGGASPLHF. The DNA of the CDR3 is TGTGCCAGCAGCTTAACAGGGGGAGCTTCACCCCTCCACTTT.

CDR3: CASIPGTGGSSQPQHF. CDR3 bases: TGTGCCAGTATCCCCGGGACAGGGGGCTCAAGTCAGCCCCAGCATTTT. The genes are TRBV19 and TRBJ1-5, with 12 bases lining up with TRBD1. The CDR3 loop spans 16 amino acids. The V and J ends lost 7 bases and 6 bases, in that order; junction bases with no gene match: 10. Germline-derived CDR1 and CDR2 are LNHDA and SQIVND (reference sequence).

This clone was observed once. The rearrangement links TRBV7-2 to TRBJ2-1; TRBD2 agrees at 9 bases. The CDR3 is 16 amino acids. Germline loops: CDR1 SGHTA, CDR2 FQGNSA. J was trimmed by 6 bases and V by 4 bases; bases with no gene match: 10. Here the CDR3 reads CASSSGLVAGVNEQFF. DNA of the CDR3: TGTGCCAGCAGCTCGGGATTGGTAGCGGGAGTCAATGAGCAGTTCTTC. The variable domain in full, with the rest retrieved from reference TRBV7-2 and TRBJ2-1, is GAGVSQSPSNKVTEKGKDVELRCDPISGHTALYWYRQSLGQGLEFLIYFQGNSAPDKSGLPSDRFSAERTGGSVSTLTIQRTQQEDSAVYLCASSSGLVAGVNEQFFGPGTRLTVL.